Listed here are 4 T cell receptor beta chains from one sample, sequenced in a study of technical replicates of blood from several donors (dated by TCRdb to about 2017). Libraries were made using the immunoSEQ multiplex PCR assay. TCRdb retrieved this table from immuneACCESS and kept in-frame rearrangements only. Not all clones are present; in checked studies, unresolved V genes account for under half, and no reason is known for the remainder. The sample records almost 70,000 clones, around 94% of which are singletons. The ten largest make up approximately 0.38% of the sample. Input material: T cells isolated from PBMCs. The receptor source for this set is a human donor in good health.

The gene calls are TRBV5-4 and TRBJ2-5, with 9 bases identical to TRBD1. Germline V gene lookup returns CDR1 SGHNT and CDR2 YYREEE (reference sequence). The CDR3 sequence is 14 residues long. With V trimmed by 4 bases and J by 7 bases, 8 bases remained unmatched. The CDR3 spells CASSTGQGLGTQYF. CDR3 nucleotide sequence: TGTGCCAGCAGCACCGGACAGGGGCTGGGGACCCAGTACTTC.

The chain links TRBV10-2 to TRBJ1-2, with D perhaps matching TRBD1 (6 bases). Germline V gene data show CDR1 as WSHSY and CDR2 as SAAADI. This CDR3 region has 15 residues. The germline V and J ends were trimmed by 3 bases and 7 bases, with 18 bases remaining between them. CDR3 protein: CASSELQGPPFGYTF. The CDR3 nucleotides are TGCGCCAGCAGTGAATTACAGGGACCACCATTTGGCTACACCTTC.

The V and J genes are TRBV2 and TRBJ1-3; D is unclear. CDR3 size: 16 residues. Trimming removed 6 bases from V and 4 bases from J, with 19 bases in between. The V gene's germline CDR1 is SNHLY and CDR2 FYNNEI. The CDR3 DNA follows: TGTGCCAGCAGGGGTGTGGCCCCGGGTTCCGGAAACACCATATATTTT. Translation gives CASRGVAPGSGNTIYF.

V usage is TRBV18 and J usage is TRBJ1-1, with D possibly matching TRBD1 (6 bases). With 1 base removed from V and 1 base from J, the gap between germline ends came to 10 bases. The germline CDR1 and CDR2 sequences are KGHSH and LQKENI. This CDR3 spans 15 amino acids. The CDR3: CASSPRGGGNTEAFF. Written as DNA, the CDR3 is TGTGCCAGCTCACCACGGGGGGGCGGGAACACTGAAGCTTTCTTT.